This TCR beta chain was captured in a study of early T cells in non-severe SARS-CoV-2 infection. About the research overall: Bulk RNA taken from unsorted whole blood was sequenced, leaving chains unpaired. Study-level points and caveats: Comparison of clonotypes with VDJdb favored anti-spike CD8 responses while missing private and CD4 specificities.

Unique molecular identifiers tagged individual cDNA molecules. TCRdb re-analysed the 5' RACE reads in MiXCR, keeping a single row per CDR3 protein. The sample shows approximately 30,000 distinct CDR3 sequences, 6.6% of them seen only once. Trimming at V came to 5 bases and at J to 15 bases, leaving 12 bases not matched to a gene. The germline V gene has CDR1 SGHTA and CDR2 FQGNSA. The CDR3 runs 13 residues. This clonotype was observed a handful of times. What it binds is not known. The chain has TRBV7-2 and TRBJ2-1; TRBD2 aligns across 8 bases. The sequence was collected from an adult who was a healthcare worker with PCR-confirmed SARS-CoV-2 infection or an uninfected control (not recorded which). The specimen was whole blood. The CDR3 sequence is CASSPGTQRELFF. CDR3 DNA sequence: TGTGCCAGCAGCCCCGGAACCCAGCGGGAGTTGTTCTTC.